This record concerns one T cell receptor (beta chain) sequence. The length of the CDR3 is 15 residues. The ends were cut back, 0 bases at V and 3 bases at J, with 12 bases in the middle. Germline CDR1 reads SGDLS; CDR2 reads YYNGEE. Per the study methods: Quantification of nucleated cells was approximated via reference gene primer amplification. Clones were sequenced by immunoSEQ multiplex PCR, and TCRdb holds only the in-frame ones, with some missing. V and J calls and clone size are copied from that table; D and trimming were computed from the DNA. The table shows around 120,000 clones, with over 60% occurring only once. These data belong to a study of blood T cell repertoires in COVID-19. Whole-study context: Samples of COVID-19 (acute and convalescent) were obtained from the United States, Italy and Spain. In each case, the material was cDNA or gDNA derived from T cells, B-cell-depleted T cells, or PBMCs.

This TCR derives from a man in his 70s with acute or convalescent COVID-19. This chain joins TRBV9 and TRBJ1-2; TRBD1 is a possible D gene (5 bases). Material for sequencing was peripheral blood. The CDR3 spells CASSVAPLGDYGYTF. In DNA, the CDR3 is TGTGCCAGCAGCGTAGCGCCGTTAGGGGACTATGGCTACACCTTC. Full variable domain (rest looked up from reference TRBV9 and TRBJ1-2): DSGVTQTPKHLITATGQRVTLRCSPRSGDLSVYWYQQSLDQGLQFLIQYYNGEERAKGNILERFSAQQFPDLHSELNLSSLELGDSALYFCASSVAPLGDYGYTFGSGTRLTVV.